This passage covers 8 T cell receptor beta chains from one sample sequenced in a study of T-cell reconstitution after alpha-beta-depleted transplantation in children. This sample's TCRbeta library carried unique molecular identifier barcodes. TCRdb used MiXCR to reprocess the PCR reads, holding one entry per CDR3 protein. The data show about 350,000 distinct CDR3 sequences, under 20% seen once. The source material was PBMCs, mostly from graft donor cells, sampled 360 days after TCRalphabeta/CD19-depleted stem cell transplant. The receptors were gathered from a male patient aged 2 to 9 who had a stem cell transplant for acute lymphoblastic leukemia, so the T cells may come from the graft donor.

This clonotype was counted only a few times. V and J are TRBV11-2 and TRBJ1-2, with 11 bases fitting TRBD1. The germline V gene encodes CDR1 SGHAT and CDR2 FQNNGV. The junction had 3 bases not matched to a gene; V was cut back by 1 base and J by 5 bases. CDR3 size: 15 residues. This CDR3 is CASSLVGTGGYGYTF. CDR3 nucleotides: TGTGCCAGCAGCTTAGTTGGGACAGGGGGTTATGGCTACACCTTC.

This sequence joins TRBV12-3 or TRBV12-4 and TRBJ1-5, with no clear D. The CDR3 contains 14 residues. V lost 2 bases and J 0 bases, leaving 5 bases between the germline ends. CDR3 protein: CASSLSYSNQPQHF. The DNA for the CDR3 is TGTGCCAGCAGTTTAAGTTATAGCAATCAGCCCCAGCATTTT.

This clonotype was observed a few times. The chain is built from TRBV20-1 and TRBJ2-1, with 15 nucleotides matching TRBD2. Losses at the gene ends were 5 bases for V and 4 bases for J; bases not matched to a gene: 0. Germline V gene sequence: CDR1 DFQATT, CDR2 SNEGSKA (reference sequence). This CDR3 spans 14 amino acids. CDR3 sequence: CSAGLAGGYNEQFF. The DNA for the CDR3 is TGCAGTGCTGGACTAGCGGGAGGGTACAATGAGCAGTTCTTC.

CDR3 loop: CASSLMYRELFF. The CDR3 coding sequence is TGTGCCAGCAGCTTGATGTACAGGGAGCTGTTTTTT. The V gene is TRBV5-6, the J gene TRBJ2-2; D remains unclear. The V end was cut by 1 base, the J end by 9 bases, with 7 bases between. Germline V gene data show CDR1 as SGHDT and CDR2 as YYEEEE. CDR3 length: 12 residues.

The V gene is TRBV9, the J gene TRBJ2-7, with 9 nucleotides matching TRBD1. V shed 5 bases and J 7 bases; nucleotides not matched to a gene: 10. CDR1 is SGDLS, CDR2 YYNGEE, per germline. The CDR3 consists of 14 residues. CDR3 nucleotides: TGTGCCAGCAGTCTAGGGACAGGGTTGGGGGAGCAGTACTTC. This sequence encodes CASSLGTGLGEQYF.

This chain joins TRBV6-2 or TRBV6-3 and TRBJ2-3; 7 bases are a match to TRBD2. The CDR3 spans 16 residues. The germline gives CDR1 MNHEY, CDR2 SVGEGT. V was pared by 2 bases and J by 2 bases, with 7 bases of the junction left unmatched. The chain's CDR3 is CASSYRPSGPTDTQYF. The CDR3 nucleotides read TGTGCCAGCAGTTACCGGCCTAGCGGACCCACAGATACGCAGTATTTT.

This clonotype occurred many times. This chain connects TRBV7-2 to TRBJ1-5; a possible D gene is TRBD1 (6 bases). Looked up from germline, CDR1 is SGHTA and CDR2 is FQGNSA. The CDR3 length is 13 residues. Trimming pared 2 bases from V and 7 bases from J, leaving 9 bases between. CDR3 in amino acids: CASSLQGGQPQHF. The CDR3 bases are TGTGCCAGCAGCTTACAAGGGGGGCAGCCCCAGCATTTT.

Here the CDR3 DNA reads TGTGCCAGCAGCTTAGGACCCCAAGGGACAGATACGCAGTATTTT. This encodes CASSLGPQGTDTQYF. The chain recombines TRBV11-3 with TRBJ2-3; no definite D call. The CDR3 spans 15 residues. The V end lost 1 base, the J end lost 3 bases, and 11 bases lay between the germline ends. Per the germline V gene, CDR1 is SGHNT and CDR2 is YENEEA.